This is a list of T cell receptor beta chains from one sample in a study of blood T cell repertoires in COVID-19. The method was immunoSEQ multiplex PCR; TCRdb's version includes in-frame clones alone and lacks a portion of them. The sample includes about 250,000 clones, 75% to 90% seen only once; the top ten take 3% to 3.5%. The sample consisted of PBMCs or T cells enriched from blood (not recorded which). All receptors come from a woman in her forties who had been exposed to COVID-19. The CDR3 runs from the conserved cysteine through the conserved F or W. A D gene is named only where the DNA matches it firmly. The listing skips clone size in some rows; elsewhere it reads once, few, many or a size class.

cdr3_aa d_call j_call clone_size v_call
CASSLGGGNYGYTF NA TRBJ1-2 NA TRBV7-2
CASSKAGGPSTGELFF TRBD2 TRBJ2-2 NA TRBV6-1
CASSPPQQPQHF NA TRBJ1-5 NA TRBV18
CASSDTRGGGYTF NA TRBJ1-2 NA TRBV6-4
CACDIQPNQPQHF NA TRBJ1-5 NA TRBV2
CASSSRTDFTNEQFF NA TRBJ2-1 NA TRBV5-4
CAWINAVYNEQFF NA TRBJ2-1 NA TRBV30
CASSYGGDSGNTIYF NA TRBJ1-3 few TRBV6-5
CASSPQGSPYEQYF TRBD1 TRBJ2-7 NA TRBV7-2
CARDRPRGQETQYF TRBD1 TRBJ2-5 NA TRBV19
CSVAPQNTDTQYF NA TRBJ2-3 NA TRBV29-1
CASSLKWGGGNTIYF NA TRBJ1-3 NA TRBV5-6
CASSSNRGIAKNIQYF TRBD1 TRBJ2-4 NA TRBV7-2
CAIQGFNEKLFF NA TRBJ1-4 NA TRBV30